The rows below give T cell receptor beta chains drawn from one sample of a study of blood T cell repertoires in COVID-19. TCRdb's table, derived via immunoSEQ multiplex PCR, lists solely in-frame clones and lacks some. The repertoire holds about 280,000 clones, with under 90% as singletons. What was sequenced was peripheral blood. These receptors originate from a woman aged 45-65 years who had recovered from COVID-19. The CDR3 runs from the conserved cysteine through the conserved F or W. The D gene is left open where the match is weak.

j_gene | d_gene | v_gene | CDR3aa | CDR3nt
TRBJ2-3 | TRBD2 | TRBV7-3 | CASSLGGRTDTQYF | TGTGCCAGCAGCTTAGGCGGGAGAACAGATACGCAGTATTTT
TRBJ2-5 | TRBD1 | TRBV19 | CASSRTGGQETQYF | TGTGCCAGTAGCCGGACAGGGGGCCAAGAGACCCAGTACTTC
TRBJ1-2 | . | TRBV30 | CACDRRANYGYTF | TGTGCCTGCGACAGGAGAGCTAACTATGGCTACACCTTC
TRBJ1-1 | TRBD1 | TRBV4-3 | CASRRDRGNTEAFF | TGCGCCAGCAGACGGGACAGGGGGAACACTGAAGCTTTCTTT
TRBJ2-6 | . | TRBV10-3 | CAISESHSSGANVLTF | TGTGCCATCAGTGAGTCCCACAGCTCTGGGGCCAACGTCCTGACTTTC
TRBJ2-1 | TRBD2 | TRBV5-1 | CASSIGPGAGREQFF | TGCGCCAGCAGCATAGGACCGGGAGCGGGGCGCGAGCAGTTCTTC
TRBJ1-5 | TRBD1 | TRBV19 | CASIRGQGHNQPQHF | TGTGCCAGTATCCGAGGACAGGGCCACAATCAGCCCCAGCATTTT
TRBJ2-5 | . | TRBV27 | CASRSVGRETQYF | TGTGCCAGCAGGTCTGTGGGGCGAGAGACCCAGTACTTC
TRBJ2-7 | TRBD1 | TRBV28 | CASMRDRSEQYF | TGTGCCAGCATGAGGGACAGGAGCGAGCAGTACTTC
TRBJ2-1 | TRBD2 | TRBV6-1 | CASSEREPGNEQFF | TGTGCCAGCAGTGAGCGGGAGCCCGGGAATGAGCAGTTCTTC
TRBJ2-1 | TRBD2 | TRBV18 | CASSPPLSSGRVGEQFF | TGTGCCAGCTCACCACCGTTGTCTAGCGGGAGGGTTGGTGAGCAGTTCTTC
TRBJ1-1 | . | TRBV2 | CASSFDSDPRNMNTEAFF | TGTGCCAGCAGCTTCGACAGCGATCCACGCAACATGAACACTGAAGCTTTCTTT
TRBJ2-3 | . | TRBV6-2/TRBV6-3 | CASSYSGRGSGSTDTQYF | TGTGCCAGCAGTTACTCTGGCCGTGGTAGCGGCTCCACAGATACGCAGTATTTT